This TCR beta chain stems from a study of cytomegalovirus exposure and HLA in healthy donors. Study-wide results and limits: Among TCR beta chains of equal frequency, HLA-associated ones were more clonally expanded in a later analysis. Earlier results showed most TCR beta V segments being productive about 90% or about 30% of the time. With further analysis later on, most CMV-associated TCR beta chains appeared HLA-restricted. As a later analysis revealed, the rate of TCR association differed by HLA locus, with DRB1 most and HLA-C fewest.

Concerning this clone itself: The antigen remains undetermined.

Primers included in the PCR were 60 Vbeta and 13 Jbeta primers. This table comes from immunoSEQ multiplex PCR, and its TCRdb copy is limited to in-frame clones, with some not included. The top ten clones hold 1.5% to 2.5% of a sample with 200,000 to 300,000 clones, about four fifths of them seen once. The sequence derives from a woman aged 40 to 50 in good health and CMV-seropositive. The source material was PBMCs.

CDR3 region: CASSSLAGLSYEQYF. DNA of the CDR3: TGTGCCAGCAGTTCACTAGCGGGACTCTCCTACGAGCAGTACTTC. V usage is TRBV27 and J usage is TRBJ2-7; 10 positions agree with TRBD2. The germline CDR1 and CDR2 sequences are MNHEY and SMNVEV (reference sequence). The CDR3 extends over 15 amino acids. V lost 4 bases, J lost 0 bases, and 3 bases stayed unmatched.